The T cell receptor beta chain under discussion was sequenced for a study of T-cell memory formation after mild COVID-19. TCRdb redid the calling of the 5' RACE reads with MiXCR, one entry per CDR3 protein. Found here are about 470,000 distinct CDR3 sequences, 20% to 30% of them singletons; the top ten hold about 12%. Germline V gives CDR1 LGHDT, CDR2 YNNKEL (reference sequence). This CDR3 contains 15 residues. Between the trimmed V and J ends, which lost 4 bases and 7 bases, there was a span of 16 bases. The receptor's source is an adult woman who had mild COVID-19 (a few samples of this study predate the infection). Cell type and time point are not known. This sequence joins TRBV3-1 and TRBJ1-4; D gene ambiguous. Source material: PBMCs or a T cell subset sorted from them (not recorded which). CDR3 sequence reads: CASSPPTLRGEKLFF. CDR3 DNA: TGTGCCAGCAGCCCTCCGACATTACGGGGTGAAAAACTGTTTTTT. Full variable domain (remainder filled in from reference TRBV3-1 and TRBJ1-4): DTAVSQTPKYLVTQMGNDKSIKCEQNLGHDTMYWYKQDSKKFLKIMFSYNNKELIINETVPNRFSPKSPDKAHLNLHINSLELGDSAVYFCASSPPTLRGEKLFFGSGTQLSVL.